The source of this T cell receptor (beta chain) is a study of regulatory T cells in long-lasting Graves disease. Per the germline V gene, CDR1 is SGHTA and CDR2 is FQGNSA. The V and J ends lost 4 bases and 3 bases respectively, with 13 bases between them. The CDR3 is made up of 14 amino acids. About this clonotype itself: The antigen is not known.

General study results and limits: Accuracy may have been reduced by the small sample size.

Time point defined: persistent/refractory GD, antithyroid drugs over 5 years with positive TRAb. PBMC-derived RNA was used for the TCR library. To make TCR beta libraries, researchers used iRepertoire HTBI primers and Arm-PCR of CDR3 regions. TCRdb re-called the multiplex PCR reads with MiXCR, one entry per CDR3 protein. In the table there are 650,000 to 850,000 distinct CDR3 sequences, about 32% of which are singletons. The source was peripheral blood mononuclear cells (PBMCs), collected when the disease was refractory, from a patient treated with antithyroid drugs. The receptor was isolated from a female donor with Graves disease. The genes are TRBV7-2 and TRBJ2-7, with a weak D call TRBD2 (5 bases). The CDR3 DNA sequence: TGTGCCAGCAGCTCCGCCGGACTTTTCTACGAGCAGTACTTC. As protein: CASSSAGLFYEQYF.